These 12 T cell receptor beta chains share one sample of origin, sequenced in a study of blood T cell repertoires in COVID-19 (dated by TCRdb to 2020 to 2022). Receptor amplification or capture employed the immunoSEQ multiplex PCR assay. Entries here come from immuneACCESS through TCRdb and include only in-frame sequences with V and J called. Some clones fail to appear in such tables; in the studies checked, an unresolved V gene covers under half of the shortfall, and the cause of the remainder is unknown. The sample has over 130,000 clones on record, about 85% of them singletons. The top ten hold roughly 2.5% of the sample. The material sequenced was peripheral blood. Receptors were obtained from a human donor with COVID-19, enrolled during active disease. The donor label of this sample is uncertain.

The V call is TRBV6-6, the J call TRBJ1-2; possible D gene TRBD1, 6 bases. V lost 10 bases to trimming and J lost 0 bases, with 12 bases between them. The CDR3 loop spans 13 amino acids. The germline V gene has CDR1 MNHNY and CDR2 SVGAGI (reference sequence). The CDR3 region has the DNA TGTGCCAATCCGGGACACGCTAACTATGGCTACACCTTC. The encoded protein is CANPGHANYGYTF.

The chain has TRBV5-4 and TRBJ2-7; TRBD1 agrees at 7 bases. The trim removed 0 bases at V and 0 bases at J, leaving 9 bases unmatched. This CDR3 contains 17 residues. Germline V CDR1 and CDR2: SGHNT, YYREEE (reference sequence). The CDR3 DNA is TGTGCCAGCAGCTTGGCGAGAGGGACAGCTCTCTCCTACGAGCAGTACTTC. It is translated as CASSLARGTALSYEQYF.

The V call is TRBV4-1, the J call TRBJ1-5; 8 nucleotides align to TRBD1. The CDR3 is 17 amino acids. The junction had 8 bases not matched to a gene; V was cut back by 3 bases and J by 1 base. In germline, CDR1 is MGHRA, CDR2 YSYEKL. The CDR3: CASSQIGQGASNQPQHF. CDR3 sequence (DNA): TGCGCCAGCAGCCAGATTGGACAGGGAGCGAGCAATCAGCCCCAGCATTTT.

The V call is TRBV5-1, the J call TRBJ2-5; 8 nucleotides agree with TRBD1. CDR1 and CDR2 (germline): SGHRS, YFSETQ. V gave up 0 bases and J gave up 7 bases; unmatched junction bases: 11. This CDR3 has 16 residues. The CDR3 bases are TGCGCCAGCAGCTTGGAAGGACAGGGACCTCTCGGGACCCAGTACTTC. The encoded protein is CASSLEGQGPLGTQYF.

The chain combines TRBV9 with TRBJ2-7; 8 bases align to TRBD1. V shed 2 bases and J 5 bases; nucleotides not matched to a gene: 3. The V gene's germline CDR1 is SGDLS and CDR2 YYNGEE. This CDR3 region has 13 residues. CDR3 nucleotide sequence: TGTGCCAGCAGCGTCGACAGGGGCCACGAGCAGTACTTC. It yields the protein CASSVDRGHEQYF.

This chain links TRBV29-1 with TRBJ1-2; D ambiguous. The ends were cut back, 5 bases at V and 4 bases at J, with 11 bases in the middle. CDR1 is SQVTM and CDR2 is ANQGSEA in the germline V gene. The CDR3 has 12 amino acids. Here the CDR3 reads CSVPSGFYGYTF. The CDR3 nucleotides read TGCAGCGTTCCCTCAGGTTTCTATGGCTACACCTTC.

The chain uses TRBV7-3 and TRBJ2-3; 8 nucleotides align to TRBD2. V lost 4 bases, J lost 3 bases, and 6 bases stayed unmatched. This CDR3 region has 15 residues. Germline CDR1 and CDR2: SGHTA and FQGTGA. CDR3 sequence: CASSSAGVPTDTQYF. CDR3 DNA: TGTGCCAGCAGCTCAGCGGGGGTTCCGACAGATACGCAGTATTTT.

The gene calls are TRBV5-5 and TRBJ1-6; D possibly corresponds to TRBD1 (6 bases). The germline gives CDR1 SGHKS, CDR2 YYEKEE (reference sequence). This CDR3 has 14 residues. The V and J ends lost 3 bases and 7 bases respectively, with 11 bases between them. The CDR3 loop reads CASSWEGGNSPLHF. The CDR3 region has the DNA TGTGCCAGCAGCTGGGAGGGGGGAAATTCACCCCTCCACTTT.

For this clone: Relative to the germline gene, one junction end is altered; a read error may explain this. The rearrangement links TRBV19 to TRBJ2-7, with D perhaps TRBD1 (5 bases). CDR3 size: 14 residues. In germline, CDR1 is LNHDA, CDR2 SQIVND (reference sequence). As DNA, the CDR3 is TGTGCCAGTAGTATAAGCGTCAGGGTCTACGTGCAGTACTTC. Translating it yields CASSISVRVYVQYF.

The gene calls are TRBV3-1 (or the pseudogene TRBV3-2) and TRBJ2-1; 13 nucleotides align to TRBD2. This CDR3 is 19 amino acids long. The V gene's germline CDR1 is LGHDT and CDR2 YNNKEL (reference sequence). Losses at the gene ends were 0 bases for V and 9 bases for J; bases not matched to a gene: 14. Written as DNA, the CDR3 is TGTGCCAGCAGCCAAGAGTGGGCAGGACTAGCGGGAGTTGGGGGTGAGCAGTTCTTC. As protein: CASSQEWAGLAGVGGEQFF.

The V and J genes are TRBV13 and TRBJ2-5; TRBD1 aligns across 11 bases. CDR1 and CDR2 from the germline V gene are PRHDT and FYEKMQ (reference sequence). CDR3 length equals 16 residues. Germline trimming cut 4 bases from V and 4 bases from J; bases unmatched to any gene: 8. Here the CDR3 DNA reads TGTGCCAGCAGCTCAGACGGGACAGGGGGGGGAGAGACCCAGTACTTC. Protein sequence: CASSSDGTGGGETQYF.

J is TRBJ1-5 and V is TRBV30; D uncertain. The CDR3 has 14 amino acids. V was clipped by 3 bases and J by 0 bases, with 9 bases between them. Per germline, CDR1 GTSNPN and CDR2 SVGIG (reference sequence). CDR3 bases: TGTGCCTGGAGCCCCGGACTTAGCAATCAGCCCCAGCATTTT. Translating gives CAWSPGLSNQPQHF.